This T cell receptor beta chain was observed in a study of blood T cell repertoires in COVID-19. Study in general: Acute and convalescent COVID-19 specimens originated in the United States, Italy and Spain. T cells, B-cell-depleted T cells, or PBMCs supplied cDNA or gDNA.

Study processing details: Amplification of reference gene primers provided the estimated nucleated cell counts. Profiled with immunoSEQ multiplex PCR; TCRdb holds only in-frame clones, not every one. The DNA gave D and trimming, while V, J and clone size come from that table. Of 65,000 to 80,000 clones listed, 70% to 90% are singletons. Germline values: CDR1 SEHNR, CDR2 FQNEAQ (reference sequence). V was clipped by 10 bases and J by 4 bases, with 13 bases between them. The CDR3 is made up of 12 amino acids. Sequencing was performed on peripheral blood. This clonotype originated in a man aged 25-40 years with acute or convalescent COVID-19. The chain uses TRBV7-9 and TRBJ1-2; D unclear. CDR3 DNA: TGTGCCACCTCGAGGGATGGCTATGGCTACACCTTC. Translation gives CATSRDGYGYTF.